The next 6 T cell receptor beta chains were all read from a single sample in a study of blood T cell repertoires in COVID-19 (dated by TCRdb to 2018 to 2020). The library was produced with the immunoSEQ multiplex PCR assay. TCRdb provides this immuneACCESS table in a form limited to in-frame rearrangements. Some clones are lacking; in checked studies, under half of them reflect an unresolved V gene, and why the rest are absent is not known. The sample records around 140,000 clones, roughly 90% of which are singletons. The top ten hold over 1.5% of the sample. What was sequenced was peripheral blood. Source of these receptors: a man in his 70s with acute or convalescent COVID-19.

This chain joins TRBV19 and TRBJ1-5; TRBD1 matches 9 bases. Germline lookup yields CDR1 LNHDA and CDR2 SQIVND (reference sequence). This CDR3 region has 19 residues. V lost 7 bases to trimming and J lost 7 bases; unmatched junction nucleotides: 23. CDR3 sequence reads: CASIKSAWVGQGRGQPQHF. The DNA of the CDR3 is TGTGCCAGTATAAAATCCGCGTGGGTGGGACAGGGTAGAGGACAGCCCCAGCATTTT.

This clone has more than one count but fewer than ten. The chain links TRBV2 to TRBJ1-2, with D possibly being TRBD1 (5 bases). The CDR3 is made up of 13 amino acids. In germline, CDR1 is SNHLY, CDR2 FYNNEI. With 4 bases removed from V and 5 bases from J, the gap between germline ends came to 11 bases. The CDR3 spells CASSVARVYGYTF. The CDR3 coding sequence is TGTGCCAGCAGTGTCGCCAGGGTTTATGGCTACACCTTC.

This clone showed up just once. The rearrangement uses TRBV7-2 and TRBJ2-7; 7 bases are shared with TRBD1. The trim removed 4 bases at V and 1 base at J, leaving 4 bases unmatched. This CDR3 has 14 amino acids. Looked up from germline, CDR1 is SGHTA and CDR2 is FQGNSA. As DNA, the CDR3 is TGTGCCAGCAGCTCCTCGGGACAGTCCTACGAGCAGTACTTC. Protein product: CASSSSGQSYEQYF.

This rearrangement joins TRBV6-5 to TRBJ1-1, with TRBD1 matching 8 bases. V was clipped by 8 bases and J by 0 bases; unmatched bases: 5. This CDR3 region has 14 residues. CDR1 and CDR2 from the germline V gene are MNHEY and SVGAGI. CDR3 in DNA: TGTGCCAGCGGCGTCAGGGGGCTGAACACTGAAGCTTTCTTT. Translated: CASGVRGLNTEAFF.

This chain links TRBV19 with TRBJ2-7, with D uncertain. CDR1 LNHDA and CDR2 SQIVND come from the germline V gene (reference sequence). CDR3 length equals 14 residues. V lost 3 bases and J 2 bases, leaving 11 bases between the germline ends. The CDR3 DNA follows: TGTGCCAGTAGTATCCCCGGCGGAACCTACGAGCAGTACTTC. Amino acids: CASSIPGGTYEQYF.

This chain uses TRBV5-1 with TRBJ2-3; a possible D gene is TRBD1 (6 bases). The CDR3 has 15 residues. CDR1 and CDR2 (germline): SGHRS, YFSETQ. The V gene lost 0 bases and the J gene lost 1 base, with 9 bases spanning the gap. Written as DNA, the CDR3 is TGCGCCAGCAGCTTGGAGGGACAAGGCACAGATACGCAGTATTTT. Translating it yields CASSLEGQGTDTQYF.